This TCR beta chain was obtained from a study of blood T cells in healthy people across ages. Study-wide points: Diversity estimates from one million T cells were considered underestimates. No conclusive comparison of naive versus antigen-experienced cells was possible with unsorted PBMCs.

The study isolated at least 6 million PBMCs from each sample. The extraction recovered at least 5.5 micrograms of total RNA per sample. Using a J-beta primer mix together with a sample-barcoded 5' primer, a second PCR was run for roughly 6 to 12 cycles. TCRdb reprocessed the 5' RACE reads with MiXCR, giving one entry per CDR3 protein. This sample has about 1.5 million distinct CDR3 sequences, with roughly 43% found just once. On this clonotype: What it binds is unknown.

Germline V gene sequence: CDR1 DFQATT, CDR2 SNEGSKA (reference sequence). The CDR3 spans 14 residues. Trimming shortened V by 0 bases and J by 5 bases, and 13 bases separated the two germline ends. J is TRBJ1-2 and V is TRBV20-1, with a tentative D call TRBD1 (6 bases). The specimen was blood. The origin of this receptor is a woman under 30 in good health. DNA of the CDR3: TGCAGTGCTAGAGATACAGGGTTAGGGTATGGCTACACCTTC. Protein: CSARDTGLGYGYTF.